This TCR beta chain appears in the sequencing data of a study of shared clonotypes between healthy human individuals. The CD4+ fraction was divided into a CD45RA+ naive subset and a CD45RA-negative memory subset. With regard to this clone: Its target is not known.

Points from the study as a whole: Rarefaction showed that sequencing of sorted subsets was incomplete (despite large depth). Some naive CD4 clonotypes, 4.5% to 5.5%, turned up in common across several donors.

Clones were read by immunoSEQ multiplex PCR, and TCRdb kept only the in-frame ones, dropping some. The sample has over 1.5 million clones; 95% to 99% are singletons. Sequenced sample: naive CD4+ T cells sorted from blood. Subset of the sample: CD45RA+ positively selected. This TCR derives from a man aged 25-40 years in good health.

Here the CDR3 DNA reads TGCAGCGTCGAGGTACACCCCTACGAGCAGTACTTC. It translates to CSVEVHPYEQYF. This sequence joins TRBV29-1 and TRBJ2-7; D gene unclear. The CDR3 contains 12 residues. V lost 6 bases and J lost 2, with 11 bases in between. Germline V gene lookup returns CDR1 SQVTM and CDR2 ANQGSEA.